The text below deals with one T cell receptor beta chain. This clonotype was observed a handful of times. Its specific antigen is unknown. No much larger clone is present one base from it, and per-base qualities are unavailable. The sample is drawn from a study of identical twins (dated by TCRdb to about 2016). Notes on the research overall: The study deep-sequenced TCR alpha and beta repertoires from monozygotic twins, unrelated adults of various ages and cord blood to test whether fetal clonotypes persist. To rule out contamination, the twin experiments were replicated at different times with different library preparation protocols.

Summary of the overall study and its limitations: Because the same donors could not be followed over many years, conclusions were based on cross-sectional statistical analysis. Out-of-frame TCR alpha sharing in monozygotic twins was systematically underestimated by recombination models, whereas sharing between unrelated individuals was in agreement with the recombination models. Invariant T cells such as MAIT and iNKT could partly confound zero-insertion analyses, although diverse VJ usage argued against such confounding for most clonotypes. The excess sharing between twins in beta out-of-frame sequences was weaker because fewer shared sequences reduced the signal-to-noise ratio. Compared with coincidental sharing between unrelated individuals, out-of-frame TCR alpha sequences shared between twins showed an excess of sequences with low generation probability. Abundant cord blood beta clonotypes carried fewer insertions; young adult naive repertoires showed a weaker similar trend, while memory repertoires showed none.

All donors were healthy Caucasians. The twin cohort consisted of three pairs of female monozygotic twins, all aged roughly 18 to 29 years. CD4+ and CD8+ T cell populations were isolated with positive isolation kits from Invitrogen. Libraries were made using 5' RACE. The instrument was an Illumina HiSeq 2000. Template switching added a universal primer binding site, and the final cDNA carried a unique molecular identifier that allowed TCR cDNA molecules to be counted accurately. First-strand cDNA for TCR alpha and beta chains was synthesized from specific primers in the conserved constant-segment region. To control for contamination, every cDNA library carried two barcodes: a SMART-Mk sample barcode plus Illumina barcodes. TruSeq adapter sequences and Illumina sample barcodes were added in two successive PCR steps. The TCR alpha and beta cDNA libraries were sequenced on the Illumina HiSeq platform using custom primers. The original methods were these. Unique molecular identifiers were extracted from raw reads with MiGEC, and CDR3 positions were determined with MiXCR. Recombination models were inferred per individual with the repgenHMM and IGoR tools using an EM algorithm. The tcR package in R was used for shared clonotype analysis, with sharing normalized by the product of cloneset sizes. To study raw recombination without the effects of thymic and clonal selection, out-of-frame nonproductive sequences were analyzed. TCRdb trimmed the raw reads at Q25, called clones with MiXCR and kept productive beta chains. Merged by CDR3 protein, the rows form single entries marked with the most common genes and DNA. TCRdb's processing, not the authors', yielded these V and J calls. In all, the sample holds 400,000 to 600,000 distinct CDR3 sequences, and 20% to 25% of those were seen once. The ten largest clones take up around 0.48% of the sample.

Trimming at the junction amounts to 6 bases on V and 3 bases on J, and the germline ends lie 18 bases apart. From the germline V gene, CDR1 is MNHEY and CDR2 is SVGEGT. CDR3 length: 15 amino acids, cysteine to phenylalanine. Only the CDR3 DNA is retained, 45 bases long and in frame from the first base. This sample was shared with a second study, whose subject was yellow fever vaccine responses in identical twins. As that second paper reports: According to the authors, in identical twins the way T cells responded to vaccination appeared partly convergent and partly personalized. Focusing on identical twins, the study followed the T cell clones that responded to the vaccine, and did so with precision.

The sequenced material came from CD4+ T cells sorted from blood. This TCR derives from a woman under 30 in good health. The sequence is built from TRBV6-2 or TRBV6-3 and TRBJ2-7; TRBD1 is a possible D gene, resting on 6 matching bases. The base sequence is TGTGCCAGCAGGACTCCCGGGGACATATACTACGAGCAGTACTTC. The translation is CASRTPGDIYYEQYF.